This T cell receptor beta chain was obtained from a study of identical twins. The donor group consisted entirely of healthy Caucasians. TCRdb recomputed calls from the 5' RACE reads with MiXCR, one row per CDR3 protein. The sample includes 600,000 to 800,000 distinct CDR3 sequences, around 21% seen only once; the top ten take 4.3%. The study, taken as a whole, reports: Out-of-frame beta sequences exhibited a weaker degree of excess twin sharing.

This clonotype was seen a few times. Its specificity is not known. This CDR3 is 16 amino acids long. Trimming shortened V by 5 bases and J by 5 bases, and 22 bases separated the two germline ends. The germline CDR1 and CDR2 sequences are ENHRY and SYGVKD. This sample also appeared in a second study, on T cells expressing NK-cell markers. That source reports: In several donors, dominant clonotypes made up roughly 25-60.1% of CD3+CD56-NKG2C+ cells.

The receptor was derived from a woman younger than 30 in good health. The chain uses TRBV10-3 and TRBJ2-7; possibly TRBD1 or TRBD2 for D (5 bases each). The sequenced sample was PBMCs. The CDR3 region has the DNA TGTGCCATCAGTTCTATCCCCGGGACGGCCCCCGACGAGCAGTACTTC. This encodes CAISSIPGTAPDEQYF.